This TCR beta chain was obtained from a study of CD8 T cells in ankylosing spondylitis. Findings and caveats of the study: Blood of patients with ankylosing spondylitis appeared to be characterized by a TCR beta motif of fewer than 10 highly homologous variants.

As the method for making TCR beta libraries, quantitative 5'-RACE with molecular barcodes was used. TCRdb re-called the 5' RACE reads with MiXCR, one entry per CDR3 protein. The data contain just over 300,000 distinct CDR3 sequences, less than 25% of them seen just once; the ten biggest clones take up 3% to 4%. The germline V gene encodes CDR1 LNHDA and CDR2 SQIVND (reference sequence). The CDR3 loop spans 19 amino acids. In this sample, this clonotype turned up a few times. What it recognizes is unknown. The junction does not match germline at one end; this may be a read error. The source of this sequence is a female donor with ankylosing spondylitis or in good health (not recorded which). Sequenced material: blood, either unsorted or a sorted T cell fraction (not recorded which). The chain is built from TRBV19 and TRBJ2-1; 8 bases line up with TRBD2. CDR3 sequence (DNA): TGTGCCAGTAGTATTTCGGGAAAGGTACTAGCGGCAAACTACAATGAGCAGCTCTTC. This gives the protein CASSISGKVLAANYNEQLF.